The 30 T cell receptor beta chains given below trace back to one sample, sequenced in a study of Ad26.COV2.S vaccination and SARS-CoV-2 variants. Profiled with immunoSEQ multiplex PCR; TCRdb holds only in-frame clones, not every one. Here the sample spans hundreds of thousands of clones, 87% being singletons. Treatment here: roughly 19 received Ad26.COV2.S at low or high dose, single or two shots; about 5 received placebo; per-sample allocation not given. Each sample was drawn 63 days after the first injection (of vaccine or placebo). The starting material was peripheral blood, obtained in a trial of Ad26.COV2.S vaccine versus placebo. Source of these receptors: a person between 18 and 59 years old who received the Ad26.COV2.S COVID-19 vaccine or a placebo.

The genes are TRBV18 and TRBJ1-1; D is perhaps TRBD1 (6 bases). CDR3 length: 15 amino acids. The V gene lost 6 bases and the J gene lost 4 bases, with 18 bases spanning the gap. Germline CDR1 reads KGHSH; CDR2 reads LQKENI. The CDR3 region has the DNA TGTGCCAGCTCTCTTGCAGGGGATTGGGGCACTGAAGCTTTCTTT. It is translated as CASSLAGDWGTEAFF. The variable domain in full, completed from reference TRBV18 and TRBJ1-1, reads NAGVMQNPRHLVRRRGQEARLRCSPMKGHSHVYWYRQLPEEGLKFMVYLQKENIIDESGMPKERFSAEFPKEGPSILRIQQVVRGDSAAYFCASSLAGDWGTEAFFGQGTRLTVV.

The V and J genes are TRBV18 and TRBJ1-5; D not certain. CDR1 KGHSH and CDR2 LQKENI come from the germline V gene. Trimming stripped 2 bases from V and 3 bases from J, with 8 bases between. CDR3 length equals 14 residues. The CDR3: CASSPGRLNQPQHF. The CDR3 DNA follows: TGTGCCAGCTCACCAGGCAGGCTCAATCAGCCCCAGCATTTT.

This chain joins TRBV4-3 and TRBJ2-7; TRBD2 agrees at 8 bases. Germline V gene lookup returns CDR1 LGHNA and CDR2 YSLEER. J lost 2 bases, V lost 3 bases, and 9 bases had no gene match. This CDR3 is built from 16 residues. CDR3 nucleotides: TGCGCCAGCAGCCAGGTGGGCGGGGGGCCAGCCTACGAGCAGTACTTC. It translates to CASSQVGGGPAYEQYF.

The chain links TRBV5-1 to TRBJ2-5; TRBD1 aligns across 8 bases. CDR1 SGHRS and CDR2 YFSETQ come from the germline V gene. V shed 4 bases, J shed 5 bases, and the junction held 7 bases outside the gene matches. The CDR3 sequence is 14 residues long. The CDR3: CASSQGQGFETQYF. The CDR3 DNA reads TGCGCCAGCAGCCAAGGACAGGGTTTCGAGACCCAGTACTTC.

This chain uses TRBV19 with TRBJ2-1; 7 bases match TRBD2. J gave up 2 bases and V 5 bases, and 6 bases lay outside the gene matches. The CDR3 has 15 residues. Germline CDR1 and CDR2: LNHDA and SQIVND (reference sequence). The chain's CDR3 is CASSYSGSAYNEQFF. DNA of the CDR3: TGTGCCAGTAGTTATAGCGGGTCTGCCTACAATGAGCAGTTCTTC.

The chain carries TRBV5-1 and TRBJ1-1; D gene uncertain. Germline V gene lookup returns CDR1 SGHRS and CDR2 YFSETQ. The V and J ends lost 0 bases and 1 base respectively, with 10 bases between them. This CDR3 has 15 residues. The CDR3 DNA is TGCGCCAGCAGCTTGGAGGGTGCTTCGAACACTGAAGCTTTCTTT. Translation: CASSLEGASNTEAFF.

Here the CDR3 DNA reads TGTGCCAGCAGAGCACTAGCGGGGACAGATACGCAGTATTTT. Translated: CASRALAGTDTQYF. The V gene is TRBV3-1 (or the pseudogene TRBV3-2), the J gene TRBJ2-3, with TRBD2 identical over 10 bases. V trimming: 6 bases; J trimming: 3 bases; junction bases outside the gene matches: 3. This CDR3 comprises 14 residues. Germline V lookup: CDR1 LGHDT, CDR2 YNNKEL (reference sequence).

The chain's CDR3 is CASSSADASYGYTF. The CDR3 coding sequence is TGTGCCAGCAGCTCCGCAGACGCTTCCTATGGCTACACCTTC. The chain joins TRBV7-2 to TRBJ1-2; D is ambiguous. This CDR3 has 14 residues. Germline-derived CDR1 and CDR2 are SGHTA and FQGNSA. V lost 4 bases and J lost 4, with 13 bases in between.

The rearrangement joins TRBV7-6 to TRBJ1-3, with TRBD1 as a possible D gene (5 bases). The CDR3 is made up of 20 amino acids. The V gene's germline CDR1 is SGHVS and CDR2 FNYEAQ. V shed 2 bases and J shed 2 bases, with 25 bases lying between them. CDR3 sequence reads: CASSLTVATGGLGAGNTIYF. The CDR3 nucleotides are TGTGCCAGCAGCTTAACGGTGGCGACTGGGGGTCTCGGAGCTGGAAACACCATATATTTT.

The chain links TRBV5-1 to TRBJ2-5, with 9 bases that match TRBD1. The junction had 9 bases not matched to a gene; V was cut back by 7 bases and J by 5 bases. CDR1 is SGHRS and CDR2 is YFSETQ in the germline V gene. CDR3 size: 14 residues. CDR3 nucleotide sequence: TGCGCCAGCTCCAACACAGGGGGCGATGAGACCCAGTACTTC. It encodes CASSNTGGDETQYF.

This clone showed up just once. The chain uses TRBV6-6 and TRBJ1-1; possibly TRBD1 for D (5 bases). The CDR3 extends over 12 amino acids. Germline CDR1 is MNHNY and CDR2 is SVGAGI (reference sequence). The germline V and J ends were trimmed by 8 bases and 7 bases, with 14 bases remaining between them. CDR3 sequence: CASQDGRDEAFF. CDR3 nucleotide sequence: TGTGCCAGCCAGGACGGCAGGGATGAAGCTTTCTTT.

The chain carries TRBV18 and TRBJ1-4; tentative D call: TRBD1 (5 bases). The germline V and J ends were trimmed by 3 bases and 0 bases, with 14 bases remaining between them. The germline CDR1 and CDR2 sequences are KGHSH and LQKENI. The CDR3 has 17 residues. CDR3 loop: CASSPVSGLATNEKLFF. The CDR3 DNA is TGTGCCAGCTCACCGGTCTCAGGGTTGGCAACTAATGAAAAACTGTTTTTT.

This sequence joins TRBV9 and TRBJ2-3; tentative D call: TRBD1 (5 bases). Looked up from germline, CDR1 is SGDLS and CDR2 is YYNGEE. The ends were cut back, 4 bases at V and 1 base at J, with 10 bases in the middle. The CDR3 has 14 amino acids. The CDR3 is CASSPQGGTDTQYF. CDR3 DNA sequence: TGTGCCAGCAGCCCCCAAGGGGGCACAGATACGCAGTATTTT.

This chain links TRBV6-5 with TRBJ2-3, with D possibly TRBD2 on 6 matching bases. The CDR3 runs 15 residues. V was pared by 9 bases and J by 6 bases, with 22 bases between. CDR1 is MNHEY, CDR2 SVGAGI, per germline. The CDR3 sequence is CASSSQGGDGDTQYF. Written as DNA, the CDR3 is TGTGCCAGTTCGTCGCAGGGCGGGGACGGGGATACGCAGTATTTT.

This sequence joins TRBV4-1 and TRBJ2-1; D is unresolved. Germline V gene lookup returns CDR1 MGHRA and CDR2 YSYEKL. CDR3 length equals 13 residues. Between the trimmed V and J ends, which lost 2 bases and 13 bases, there was a span of 15 bases. The CDR3 region has the DNA TGCGCCAGCAGCCAATTCCAGGTCGGTAGACAGTTCTTC. This gives the protein CASSQFQVGRQFF.

The chain uses TRBV2 and TRBJ1-2, with D tentatively TRBD1 (5 bases). CDR1 is SNHLY, CDR2 FYNNEI, per germline. The V end was cut by 6 bases, the J end by 4 bases, with 12 bases between. The CDR3 contains 13 residues. The CDR3 bases are TGTGCCAGCAGCCCGACAGCATCCTATGGCTACACCTTC. It is translated as CASSPTASYGYTF.

CDR3 coding DNA: TGTGCCTGGTCGGAATATTTAGCCAATGAGCAGTTCTTC. It codes for CAWSEYLANEQFF. The gene calls are TRBV30 and TRBJ2-1; D remains unclear. Deletions cut 5 bases from V and 6 bases from J, with 14 bases between. The CDR3 extends over 13 amino acids. CDR1 is GTSNPN, CDR2 SVGIG, per germline (reference sequence). Variable domain in full (rest from reference TRBV30 and TRBJ2-1): SQTIHQWPATLVQPVGSPLSLECTVEGTSNPNLYWYRQAAGRGLQLLFYSVGIGQISSEVPQNLSASRPQDRQFILSSKKLLLSDSGFYLCAWSEYLANEQFFGPGTRLTVL.

The genes are TRBV5-1 and TRBJ1-2, with D uncertain. Trimming removed 0 bases at V and 6 bases at J, with 9 bases between. CDR3 size: 13 residues. Germline loops: CDR1 SGHRS, CDR2 YFSETQ. Here the CDR3 DNA reads TGCGCCAGCAGCTTGGAGGAGTACGATGGCTACACCTTC. Residues: CASSLEEYDGYTF. Looking up the rest from reference TRBV5-1 and TRBJ1-2 gives the full variable domain: KAGVTQTPRYLIKTRGQQVTLSCSPISGHRSVSWYQQTPGQGLQFLFEYFSETQRNKGNFPGRFSGRQFSNSRSEMNVSTLELGDSALYLCASSLEEYDGYTFGSGTRLTVV.

This clone was picked up one time. The CDR3 here is CASSVAGGLTDTQYF. In DNA form, the CDR3 reads TGTGCCAGCAGCGTAGCGGGGGGGCTTACAGATACGCAGTATTTT. The chain links TRBV9 to TRBJ2-3, with 8 positions matching TRBD2. J was trimmed by 3 bases and V by 0 bases; bases with no gene match: 3. The CDR3 consists of 15 residues. Germline CDR1 and CDR2: SGDLS and YYNGEE.

The chain is built from TRBV24-1 and TRBJ2-7, with TRBD1 identical over 7 bases. The CDR3 spans 16 residues. Germline V gene lookup returns CDR1 KGHDR and CDR2 SFDVKD. V was pared by 0 bases and J by 9 bases, with 13 bases of the junction left unmatched. The CDR3 nucleotides read TGTGCCACCAGTGATTTGCCCGGGACAGCTCTACGAGGGCAGTACTTC. It is translated as CATSDLPGTALRGQYF.

This sequence joins TRBV5-5 and TRBJ2-1; 7 bases line up with TRBD1. Germline values: CDR1 SGHKS, CDR2 YYEKEE (reference sequence). This CDR3 is built from 18 residues. The J segment lost 4 bases and the V segment lost 0 bases, leaving 13 bases of the junction unmatched. CDR3 DNA: TGTGCCAGCAGCTTGGCCGTAAGGGACAGTCAGAGGTACAATGAGCAGTTCTTC. Translated: CASSLAVRDSQRYNEQFF.

The chain joins TRBV18 to TRBJ1-1, with 7 bases fitting TRBD1. CDR3 length equals 16 residues. Unmatched junction bases numbered 8, after V lost 3 bases and J lost 1 base. CDR1 is KGHSH, CDR2 LQKENI, per germline. Written as DNA, the CDR3 is TGTGCCAGCTCACCCAGCAACACAGGGGCGAACACTGAAGCTTTCTTT. It translates to CASSPSNTGANTEAFF.

J is TRBJ1-1 and V is TRBV6-5; no clear D gene. Trimming stripped 6 bases from V and 2 bases from J, with 10 bases between. The germline CDR1 and CDR2 sequences are MNHEY and SVGAGI. The CDR3 is 13 residues long. The CDR3 reads CASRGWENTEAFF. The CDR3 coding sequence is TGTGCCAGCAGGGGGTGGGAAAACACTGAAGCTTTCTTT.

In this sample, this clone turned up a few times. Here the CDR3 reads CASSLDQSSYNEQFF. The CDR3 coding sequence is TGTGCCAGCAGCTTGGATCAGAGCTCCTACAATGAGCAGTTCTTC. V is TRBV5-4 and J is TRBJ2-1; D unclear. Germline loops: CDR1 SGHNT, CDR2 YYREEE (reference sequence). V was clipped by 0 bases and J by 0 bases, with 7 bases between them. This CDR3 is built from 15 residues.

The chain combines TRBV2 with TRBJ2-1; 8 bases align to TRBD2. Losses at the gene ends were 0 bases for V and 8 bases for J; bases not matched to a gene: 3. Germline CDR1 reads SNHLY; CDR2 reads FYNNEI. This CDR3 is built from 14 residues. The CDR3 reads CASSEASGKYEQFF. CDR3 bases: TGTGCCAGCAGTGAAGCTAGCGGGAAGTATGAGCAGTTCTTC.

This chain uses TRBV5-6 with TRBJ1-1; D is undetermined. Germline-derived CDR1 and CDR2 are SGHDT and YYEEEE. The CDR3 is made up of 14 amino acids. V shed 1 base and J shed 1 base, with 8 bases lying between them. CDR3 residues: CASSLFGQNTEAFF. The CDR3 nucleotides are TGTGCCAGCAGCTTGTTCGGCCAGAACACTGAAGCTTTCTTT.

This chain connects TRBV9 to TRBJ1-2; D call uncertain. There are 16 residues in the CDR3. V gave up 0 bases and J gave up 9 bases, with 21 bases separating them. The V gene's germline CDR1 is SGDLS and CDR2 YYNGEE. This chain's CDR3 is CASSVVTPGVMTSYTF. The DNA of the CDR3 is TGTGCCAGCAGCGTAGTGACCCCCGGGGTAATGACGAGCTACACCTTC.

V usage is TRBV2 and J usage is TRBJ1-2; 8 bases align to TRBD1. CDR3 length: 14 residues. V was clipped by 6 bases and J by 8 bases; unmatched bases: 11. Germline loops: CDR1 SNHLY, CDR2 FYNNEI. Here the CDR3 DNA reads TGTGCCAGCAGCGCAGGACAGGGAATGAGGGGCTACACCTTC. Translated: CASSAGQGMRGYTF.

The chain has TRBV19 and TRBJ1-2; TRBD1 agrees at 8 bases. V gave up 4 bases and J gave up 4 bases; unmatched junction bases: 11. Germline loops: CDR1 LNHDA, CDR2 SQIVND (reference sequence). The CDR3 spans 16 residues. CDR3 sequence: CASSTQTGVGGYGYTF. The CDR3 DNA is TGTGCCAGTAGTACCCAGACAGGGGTAGGAGGCTATGGCTACACCTTC.

The gene calls are TRBV3-1 (or the pseudogene TRBV3-2) and TRBJ2-3, with TRBD2 matching 11 bases. CDR3 length equals 15 residues. With V trimmed by 4 bases and J by 3 bases, 3 bases remained unmatched. The germline CDR1 and CDR2 sequences are LGHDT and YNNKEL (reference sequence). The CDR3 bases are TGTGCCAGCAGCCGGTGGACTAGCGGGACAGATACGCAGTATTTT. This codes for CASSRWTSGTDTQYF.